The source of this T cell receptor beta chain is a study of identical twins. Carrying unique molecular identifiers, the cDNA also gained a universal primer site through template switching. Via MiXCR, TCRdb re-called the 5' RACE reads, giving one row per CDR3 protein. The table has around 370,000 distinct CDR3 sequences, approximately 8.7% seen once. Points from the study as a whole: Cross-sectional statistical analysis was relied on for the conclusions, without the same donors being followed. There was more out-of-frame TCR alpha sharing in monozygotic twins than models estimated.

Healthy Caucasians made up all donors. This clonotype was observed many times. The target antigen is unknown. The source is a woman aged 45-65 years in good health. What was sequenced was naive T cells sorted from blood.

The CDR3 nucleotides are TGTGCCAGCAGTTGGGACTTAGGCACTGAAGCTTTCTTT. Residues: CASSWDLGTEAFF. The chain recombines TRBV7-9 with TRBJ1-1; D is perhaps TRBD1 (5 bases). Per the germline V gene, CDR1 is SEHNR and CDR2 is FQNEAQ (reference sequence). The V gene lost 6 bases and the J gene lost 4 bases, with 12 bases spanning the gap. The length of the CDR3 is 13 residues.